This T cell receptor beta chain emerged from a study of T cell responses to AZD1222 COVID-19 vaccine. Study outcomes and limitations: There were mostly white British donors and more females than males, and clonal diversity was possibly underestimated.

Second-dose recipients at about 4 or about 12 weeks were treated as one pooled group. As for this clone: The antigen is not known.

The germline CDR1 and CDR2 sequences are KGHDR and SFDVKD. This CDR3 spans 12 amino acids. With 5 bases removed from V and 7 bases from J, the gap between germline ends came to 10 bases. Here immunoSEQ multiplex PCR was the method, and the copy in TCRdb shows in-frame clones only, minus some. The sample has about 200,000 clones, approximately 94% seen once; the top ten hold roughly 0.99%. This chain uses TRBV24-1 with TRBJ1-2; weak D call: TRBD1 (5 bases). This specimen was peripheral blood, taken 28 days after the second AZD1222 dose. The receptor's source is an adult who received the AZD1222 COVID-19 vaccine. This CDR3 reads CATSGRDGGYTF. For the CDR3, the DNA is TGTGCCACCAGTGGCAGGGATGGTGGCTACACCTTC.